This T cell receptor beta chain is drawn from a study of low-dose radiotherapy and immunotherapy resistance in tumors. Study-wide context: The drug cyclophosphamide was given into a vein at 200 mg/m2 every two weeks, one day before radiation and immunotherapy. Patients took 300 mg oral aspirin daily for four cycles from cycle 1 day 1.

This CDR3 region has 12 residues. V was trimmed by 3 bases and J by 1 base, leaving 4 bases between them. Germline V CDR1 and CDR2: SNHLY, FYNNEI. With TRAV- and TRBV-specific primers, first-strand cDNA was made, covering the alpha and beta chains. With a V-primer adapter and a constant-region primer, TCRs were amplified for about 19 PCR cycles. Each CDR3 protein gets one entry after TCRdb re-called the reads with MiXCR. Of 30,000 to 50,000 distinct CDR3 sequences in the sample, roughly 28% are singletons; the top ten hold roughly 4%. The time point was: before trial treatment. Sample: PBMCs, taken before treatment. The J gene is TRBJ2-7, the V gene TRBV2; no reliable D call. This sequence was found in a male donor with gallbladder cancer. CDR3 sequence (DNA): TGTGCCAGCAGTGAGGAGTCCTACGAGCAGTACTTC. It is translated as CASSEESYEQYF. The full variable domain, with the rest looked up from reference TRBV2 and TRBJ2-7, is EPEVTQTPSHQVTQMGQEVILRCVPISNHLYFYWYRQILGQKVEFLVSFYNNEISEKSEIFDDQFSVERPDGSNFTLKIRSTKLEDSAMYFCASSEESYEQYFGPGTRLTVT.